This entry is about one T cell receptor (beta chain). The antigen is undetermined. One end of the junction is discordant with germline, which a read error may explain. This entry is derived from a study of molecular identifiers for immune sequencing clone quantification. Whole-study context: The replicate experiment used RNA from approximately 20,000 or 100,000 naive CD8 cells. This RNA was split into five aliquots, and four of them were sequenced. General study results and limits: In a background of about 900,000 naive cells, spiked Jurkat TCR RNA from one cell was reportedly detectable.

Sorting isolated naive CD8 T cells as CD8+CD4-CCR7+CD45RA+ events. Looked up from germline, CDR1 is MDHEN and CDR2 is SYDVKM. CDR3 length: 15 amino acids. TCRdb recomputed calls from the PCR reads with MiXCR, one row per CDR3 protein. The table shows about 630,000 distinct CDR3 sequences, with approximately 24% occurring only once. The origin of this receptor is a human donor in good health. Some libraries in this study had Jurkat cell RNA spiked in. The sample was naive CD8+ T cells from blood, with Jurkat cell RNA spiked in. Documented subset: FACS-sorted CD8+CD4-CCR7+CD45RA+ naive T cells. V usage is TRBV28 and J usage is TRBJ2-3; D possibly corresponds to TRBD1 (6 bases). CDR3 nucleotide sequence: TGTACCAGCAGTTCGGGACACCCGATAGGAGATACGCAGTATTTT. Encoded protein: CTSSSGHPIGDTQYF.